A selection of T cell receptor beta chains follows, all from one sample in a study of T cells in Graves' hyperthyroidism and ophthalmopathy. One entry per CDR3 protein, called by TCRdb with MiXCR from the multiplex PCR reads. The sample records a few hundred thousand distinct CDR3 sequences, 15% being singletons. The source material was blood. These receptors were collected from a woman in her twenties or thirties with Graves' hyperthyroidism. Each CDR3 is given with its conserved first and last residue. The D gene is left open where the match is weak. Rows give clone size only sometimes, using once, few, many, or a class for an expanded clone.

V: TRBV2; D: .; size: many; J: TRBJ1-2; DNA: TGTGCCAGCAGGGTGGAAGGATCGAGCTATGGCTACACCTTC; CDR3: CASRVEGSSYGYTF
V: TRBV24-1; D: .; size: many; J: TRBJ2-2; DNA: TGTGCCACCAGTGACCTGAGGGCAGGGGAGACCGGGGAGCTGTTTTTT; CDR3: CATSDLRAGETGELFF
V: TRBV5-5; D: .; size: .; J: TRBJ2-4; DNA: TGTGCCAGCAGCTTTGAAGATAAAAACATTCAGTACTTC; CDR3: CASSFEDKNIQYF
V: TRBV20-1; D: .; size: many; J: TRBJ2-5; DNA: TGCAGTGCTAGAGATGTCCTGATGGTGGAGACCCAGTACTTC; CDR3: CSARDVLMVETQYF
V: TRBV5-5; D: TRBD1; size: few; J: TRBJ1-6; DNA: TGTGCCAGCGGGGGGACAGGGGGTTATAATTCACCCCTCCACTTT; CDR3: CASGGTGGYNSPLHF
V: TRBV7-8; D: .; size: many; J: TRBJ2-3; DNA: TGTGCCAGCAGCCTAGGGCGGCGGGATACGCAGTATTTT; CDR3: CASSLGRRDTQYF
V: TRBV6-1; D: TRBD2; size: .; J: TRBJ2-1; DNA: TGTGCCAGCAGTGAACCAGGGAGGGTCTACAATGAGCAGTTCTTC; CDR3: CASSEPGRVYNEQFF
V: TRBV5-1; D: TRBD2; size: many; J: TRBJ2-7; DNA: TGCGCCAGCAGAGGACTAGCGGGAGCCTCCGAGCAGTACTTC; CDR3: CASRGLAGASEQYF
V: TRBV30; D: .; size: few; J: TRBJ1-1; DNA: TGTGCCTGGAGTCCCAGGGCGGACACTGAAGCTTTCTTT; CDR3: CAWSPRADTEAFF
V: TRBV28; D: .; size: few; J: TRBJ2-6; DNA: TGTGCCAGCAGCCCAGGGGCTCCCTTAAGGGCCAACGTCCTGACTTTC; CDR3: CASSPGAPLRANVLTF
V: TRBV6-2/TRBV6-3; D: .; size: few; J: TRBJ2-3; DNA: TGTGCCAGCAGCTCAATGAGCACAGATACGCAGTATTTT; CDR3: CASSSMSTDTQYF
V: TRBV5-1; D: .; size: many; J: TRBJ1-1; DNA: TGCGCCAGCAAAGTACAGGGAACGGCTGAAGCTTTCTTT; CDR3: CASKVQGTAEAFF
V: TRBV6-1; D: .; size: .; J: TRBJ2-3; DNA: TGTGCCAGCGAAGTGTCTGGGGTCGGCACAGATACGCAGTATTTT; CDR3: CASEVSGVGTDTQYF
V: TRBV10-3; D: TRBD2; size: many; J: TRBJ2-5; DNA: TGTGCCACCAAAGCGGGAGGACTTGAGACCCAGTACTTC; CDR3: CATKAGGLETQYF
V: TRBV12-3/TRBV12-4; D: .; size: .; J: TRBJ1-2; DNA: TGTGCCAGCAGTTTACAGTATGGCTACACCTTC; CDR3: CASSLQYGYTF
V: TRBV6-1; D: TRBD1; size: many; J: TRBJ2-3; DNA: TGTGCCAGCACGGGGCGACAGGGAACAGATACGCAGTATTTT; CDR3: CASTGRQGTDTQYF
V: TRBV27; D: .; size: many; J: TRBJ2-1; DNA: TGTGCCAGCACCGCTGGGACATATTCCTACAATGAGCAGTTCTTC; CDR3: CASTAGTYSYNEQFF
V: TRBV2; D: TRBD2; size: few; J: TRBJ2-2; DNA: TGTGCCAGCAGTGAAGCGGGAGGGCGGACCGGGGAGCTGTTTTTT; CDR3: CASSEAGGRTGELFF
V: TRBV2; D: .; size: .; J: TRBJ2-7; DNA: TGTCCCAGCAGCCAGTATGGCTCCTACGAGCAGTACTTC; CDR3: CPSSQYGSYEQYF
V: TRBV6-1; D: .; size: few; J: TRBJ1-6; DNA: TGTGCCAGCAGTTGGGGGAACAGGGATAATTCACCCCTCCACTTT; CDR3: CASSWGNRDNSPLHF
V: TRBV28; D: TRBD2; size: once; J: TRBJ2-7; DNA: TGTGCCAGCAGTTCGACCGGGACTACCCCCTACGAGCAGTACTTC; CDR3: CASSSTGTTPYEQYF
V: TRBV7-2; D: .; size: many; J: TRBJ2-5; DNA: TGTGCCAGCAGCTCACAGCGCTGGGAGACCCAGTACTTC; CDR3: CASSSQRWETQYF
V: TRBV28; D: TRBD2; size: many; J: TRBJ2-5; DNA: TGTGCCAGCAGACCGGGTCGAAGCGGGGGGGAGACCCAGTACTTC; CDR3: CASRPGRSGGETQYF
V: TRBV29-1; D: .; size: few; J: TRBJ2-7; DNA: TGCAGCGTTGGGGACATCAACTACGAGCAGTACTTC; CDR3: CSVGDINYEQYF
V: TRBV5-1; D: .; size: .; J: TRBJ1-5; DNA: TGCGCCAGCAGCCCGGGCTGGGGACTCAATCAGCCCCAGCATTTT; CDR3: CASSPGWGLNQPQHF
V: TRBV30; D: .; size: .; J: TRBJ2-7; DNA: TGTGCCTGGAGTGATAGGTGGAGCTCCTACGAGCAGTACTTC; CDR3: CAWSDRWSSYEQYF
V: TRBV6-1; D: .; size: many; J: TRBJ2-2; DNA: TGTGCGGAGGCGAAGGGGCCCGGGGAGCTGTTTTTT; CDR3: CAEAKGPGELFF
V: TRBV10-2; D: TRBD2; size: few; J: TRBJ2-7; DNA: TGCGCCAGCATCGGACTAGCGGGGTACAGCTCCTACGAGCAGTACTTC; CDR3: CASIGLAGYSSYEQYF
V: TRBV7-3; D: TRBD1; size: many; J: TRBJ2-1; DNA: TGTGCCAGCAGCGCCGGACAGGTTGGCCCCTACAATGAGCAGTTCTTC; CDR3: CASSAGQVGPYNEQFF
V: TRBV28; D: .; size: many; J: TRBJ2-2; DNA: TGTGCCAGCACCGGCGTAACCACCGGGGAGCTGTTTTTT; CDR3: CASTGVTTGELFF
V: TRBV5-1; D: .; size: many; J: TRBJ1-2; DNA: TGCGCCAGCAGCTTGGCCGGGGGGGACTATGGCTACACCTTC; CDR3: CASSLAGGDYGYTF
V: TRBV28; D: TRBD2; size: many; J: TRBJ2-1; DNA: TGTGCCAGCAGTCCAGCGGGAGGGAGCTCCTACAATGAGCAGTTCTTC; CDR3: CASSPAGGSSYNEQFF
V: TRBV30; D: .; size: .; J: TRBJ1-2; DNA: TGTGCCTGGAGTGACACCGACAGATATGGCTACACCTTC; CDR3: CAWSDTDRYGYTF